The clone carrying this T cell receptor (beta chain) appeared many times. Its antigen is unidentified. This sample was taken from a study of CD8 T cells in ankylosing spondylitis. It was by quantitative 5'-RACE with molecular barcodes that TCR beta libraries were made. Each CDR3 protein is one row after TCRdb ran MiXCR on the 5' RACE reads. The table lists a few hundred thousand distinct CDR3 sequences, about 11% of them singletons. Study-wide points: Disease-associated clones were reportedly significantly overrepresented in matched ankylosing spondylitis synovial fluid. Disease-linked clones proved CD8+ and comparatively uncommon in peripheral blood. Before this, some motif variants had been reported in reactive arthritis synovial fluid and blood.

The CDR3 consists of 14 residues. The germline V gene encodes CDR1 SGHRS and CDR2 YFSETQ. Trimming took off 1 base at V and 2 bases at J, with 9 bases between the two ends. This TCR derives from a male donor with ankylosing spondylitis or in good health (not recorded which). This sequence joins TRBV5-1 and TRBJ2-5; maybe TRBD1 (5 bases). The sample was blood, either unsorted or a sorted T cell fraction (not recorded which). CDR3 amino acids: CASSLPRTQETQYF. The CDR3 DNA reads as TGCGCCAGCAGCTTGCCCAGGACACAAGAGACCCAGTACTTC.